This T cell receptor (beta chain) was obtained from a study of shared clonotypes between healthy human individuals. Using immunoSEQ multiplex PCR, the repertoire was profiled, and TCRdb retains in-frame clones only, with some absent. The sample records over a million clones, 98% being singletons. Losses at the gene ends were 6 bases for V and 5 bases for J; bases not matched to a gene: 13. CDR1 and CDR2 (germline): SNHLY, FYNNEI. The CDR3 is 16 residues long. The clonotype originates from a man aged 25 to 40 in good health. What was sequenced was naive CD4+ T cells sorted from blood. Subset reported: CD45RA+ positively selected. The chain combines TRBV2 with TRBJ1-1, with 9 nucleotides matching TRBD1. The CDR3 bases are TGTGCCAGCAGGAAGGACAGGGGAGGTCAGGGGACTGAAGCTTTCTTT. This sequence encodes CASRKDRGGQGTEAFF.